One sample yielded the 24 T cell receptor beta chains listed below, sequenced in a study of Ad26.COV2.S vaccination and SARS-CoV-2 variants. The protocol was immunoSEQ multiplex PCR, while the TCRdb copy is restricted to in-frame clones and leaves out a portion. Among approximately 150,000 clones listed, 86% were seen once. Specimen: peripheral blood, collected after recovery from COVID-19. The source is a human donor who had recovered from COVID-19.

CDR3 loop: CASSKNREMKFYEQYF. CDR3 nucleotides: TGTGCCAGCAGCAAGAACCGGGAAATGAAGTTCTACGAGCAGTACTTC. The chain combines TRBV28 with TRBJ2-7; tentative D call: TRBD2 (5 bases). CDR1 and CDR2 from the germline V gene are MDHEN and SYDVKM. The ends were cut back, 6 bases at V and 3 bases at J, with 21 bases in the middle. The CDR3 length is 16 residues.

The CDR3 loop is CASSPTKRDRGGYTF. CDR3 sequence (DNA): TGTGCCAGCAGTCCGACCAAGAGGGACAGGGGTGGCTACACCTTC. The J gene is TRBJ1-2, the V gene TRBV16, with 10 positions matching TRBD1. The CDR3 length is 15 residues. The V gene's germline CDR1 is KGHSY and CDR2 FQNENV. V was clipped by 6 bases and J by 7 bases; unmatched bases: 11. Looking up the rest from reference TRBV16 and TRBJ1-2 gives the full variable domain: GEEVAQTPKHLVRGEGQKAKLYCAPIKGHSYVFWYQQVLKNEFKFLISFQNENVFDETGMPKERFSAKCLPNSPCSLEIQATKLEDSAVYFCASSPTKRDRGGYTFGSGTRLTVV.

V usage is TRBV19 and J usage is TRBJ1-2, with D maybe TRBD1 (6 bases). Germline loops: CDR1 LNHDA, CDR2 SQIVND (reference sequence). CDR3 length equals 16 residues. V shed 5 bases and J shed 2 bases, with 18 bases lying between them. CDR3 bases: TGTGCCAGTAGTTCTTCCGGCTTGGACAGCAACTATGGCTACACCTTC. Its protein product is CASSSSGLDSNYGYTF.

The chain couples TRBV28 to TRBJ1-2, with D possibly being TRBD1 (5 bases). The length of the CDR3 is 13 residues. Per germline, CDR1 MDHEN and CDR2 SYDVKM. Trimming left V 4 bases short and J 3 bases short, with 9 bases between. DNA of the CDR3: TGTGCCAGCAGTTCCGGGACGGACTATGGCTACACCTTC. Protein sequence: CASSSGTDYGYTF.

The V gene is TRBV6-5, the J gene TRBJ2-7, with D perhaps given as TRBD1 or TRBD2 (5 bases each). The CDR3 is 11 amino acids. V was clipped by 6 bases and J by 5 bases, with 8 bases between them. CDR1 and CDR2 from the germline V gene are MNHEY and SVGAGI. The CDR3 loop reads CASSPGHEQYF. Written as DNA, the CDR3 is TGTGCCAGCAGCCCGGGGCACGAGCAGTACTTC.

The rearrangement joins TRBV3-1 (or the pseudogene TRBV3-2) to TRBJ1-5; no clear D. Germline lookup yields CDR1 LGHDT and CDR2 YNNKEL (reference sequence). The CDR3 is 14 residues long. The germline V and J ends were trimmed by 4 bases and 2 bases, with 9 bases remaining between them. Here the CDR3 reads CASSPDGGNQPQHF. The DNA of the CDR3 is TGTGCCAGCAGCCCGGACGGGGGCAATCAGCCCCAGCATTTT.

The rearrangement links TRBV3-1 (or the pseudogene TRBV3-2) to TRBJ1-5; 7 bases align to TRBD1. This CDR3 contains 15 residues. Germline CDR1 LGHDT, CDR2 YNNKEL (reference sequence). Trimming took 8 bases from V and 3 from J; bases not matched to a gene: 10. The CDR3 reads CASGSDRKLNQPQHF. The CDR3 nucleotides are TGTGCCAGCGGATCGGACAGGAAGCTCAATCAGCCCCAGCATTTT.

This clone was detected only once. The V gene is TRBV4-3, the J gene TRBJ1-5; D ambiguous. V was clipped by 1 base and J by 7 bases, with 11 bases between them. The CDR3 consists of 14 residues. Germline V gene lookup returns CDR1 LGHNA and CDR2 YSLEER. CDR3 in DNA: TGCGCCAGCAGCCAAGGCGGTAGAGGACAGCCCCAGCATTTT. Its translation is CASSQGGRGQPQHF.

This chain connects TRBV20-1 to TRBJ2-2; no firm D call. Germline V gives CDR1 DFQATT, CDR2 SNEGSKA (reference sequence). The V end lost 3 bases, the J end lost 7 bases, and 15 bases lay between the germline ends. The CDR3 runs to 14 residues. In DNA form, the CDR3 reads TGCAGTGCTAGTCTGAGTCAGACAATCGGGGAGCTGTTTTTT. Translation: CSASLSQTIGELFF.

Here the CDR3 reads CASRPGGADTQYF. The CDR3, as DNA: TGTGCCAGCAGGCCGGGTGGGGCAGATACGCAGTATTTT. The genes are TRBV27 and TRBJ2-3, with D hard to call. This CDR3 has 13 amino acids. Germline-derived CDR1 and CDR2 are MNHEY and SMNVEV (reference sequence). The V end was cut by 6 bases, the J end by 4 bases, with 11 bases between.

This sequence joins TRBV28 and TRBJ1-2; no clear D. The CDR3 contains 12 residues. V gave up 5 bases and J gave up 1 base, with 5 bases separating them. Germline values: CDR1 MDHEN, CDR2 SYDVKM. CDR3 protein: CASSMGNYGYTF. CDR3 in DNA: TGTGCCAGCAGTATGGGTAACTATGGCTACACCTTC.

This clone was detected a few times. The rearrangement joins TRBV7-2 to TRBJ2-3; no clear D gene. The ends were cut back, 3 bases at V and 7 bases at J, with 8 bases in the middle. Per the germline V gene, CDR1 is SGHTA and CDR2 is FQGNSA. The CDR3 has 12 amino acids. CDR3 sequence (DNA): TGTGCCAGCAGCTTGGACGGTTATACGCAGTATTTT. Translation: CASSLDGYTQYF.

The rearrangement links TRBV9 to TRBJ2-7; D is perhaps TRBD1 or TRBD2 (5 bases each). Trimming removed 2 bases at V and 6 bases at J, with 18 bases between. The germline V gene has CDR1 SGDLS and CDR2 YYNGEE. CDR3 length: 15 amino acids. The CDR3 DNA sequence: TGTGCCAGCAGCGTGGGAGACAGACCATCGAGCGAGCAGTACTTC. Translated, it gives CASSVGDRPSSEQYF.

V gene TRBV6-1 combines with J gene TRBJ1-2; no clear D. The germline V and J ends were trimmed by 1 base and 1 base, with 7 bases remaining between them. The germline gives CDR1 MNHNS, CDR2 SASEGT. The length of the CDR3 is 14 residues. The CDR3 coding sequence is TGTGCCAGCAGTGAAGGGGTCAGTAACTATGGCTACACCTTC. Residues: CASSEGVSNYGYTF.

CDR3 DNA sequence: TGCGCCAGCAGCCGAGTCGTGCAGGGGGAGACCCAGTACTTC. It translates to CASSRVVQGETQYF. The chain has TRBV10-2 and TRBJ2-5, with a tentative D call TRBD1 (6 bases). This CDR3 is 14 amino acids long. Germline CDR1 is WSHSY and CDR2 is SAAADI. The V gene lost 6 bases and the J gene lost 5 bases, with 16 bases spanning the gap.

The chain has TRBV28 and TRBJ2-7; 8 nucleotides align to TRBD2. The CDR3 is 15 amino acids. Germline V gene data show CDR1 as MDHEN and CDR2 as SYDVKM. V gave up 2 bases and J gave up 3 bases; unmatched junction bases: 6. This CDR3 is CASSLGGAGVYEQYF. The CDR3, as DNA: TGTGCCAGCAGTTTAGGAGGAGCGGGGGTCTACGAGCAGTACTTC.

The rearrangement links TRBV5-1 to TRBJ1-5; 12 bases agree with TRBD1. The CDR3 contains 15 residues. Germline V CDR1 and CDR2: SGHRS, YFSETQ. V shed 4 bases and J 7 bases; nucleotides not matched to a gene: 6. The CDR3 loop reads CASSPGTGGGQPQHF. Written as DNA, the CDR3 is TGCGCCAGCAGCCCCGGGACAGGGGGCGGACAGCCCCAGCATTTT.

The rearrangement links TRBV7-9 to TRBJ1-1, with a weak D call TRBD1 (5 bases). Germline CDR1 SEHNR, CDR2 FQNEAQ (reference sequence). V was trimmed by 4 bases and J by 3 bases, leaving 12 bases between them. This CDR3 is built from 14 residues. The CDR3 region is CASSSSGTHTEAFF. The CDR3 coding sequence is TGTGCCAGCAGCTCATCCGGGACCCACACTGAAGCTTTCTTT.

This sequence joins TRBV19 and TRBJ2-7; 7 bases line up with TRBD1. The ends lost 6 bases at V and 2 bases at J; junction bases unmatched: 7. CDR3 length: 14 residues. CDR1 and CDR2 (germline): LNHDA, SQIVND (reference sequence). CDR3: CASREQGSPYEQYF. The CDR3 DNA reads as TGTGCCAGTAGGGAACAGGGGTCCCCCTACGAGCAGTACTTC.

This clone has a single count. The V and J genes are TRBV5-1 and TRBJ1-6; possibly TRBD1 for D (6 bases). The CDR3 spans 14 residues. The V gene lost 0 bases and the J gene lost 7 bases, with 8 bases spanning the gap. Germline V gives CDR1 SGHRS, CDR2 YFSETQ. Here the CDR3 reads CASSLGDRNSPLHF. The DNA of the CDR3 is TGCGCCAGCAGCTTGGGAGACAGGAATTCACCCCTCCACTTT.

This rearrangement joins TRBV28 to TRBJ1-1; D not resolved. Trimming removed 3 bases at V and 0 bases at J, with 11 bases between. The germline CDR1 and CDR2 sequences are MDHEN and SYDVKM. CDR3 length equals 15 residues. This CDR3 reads CASSFRGALNTEAFF. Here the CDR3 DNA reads TGTGCCAGCAGTTTTCGGGGAGCCCTGAACACTGAAGCTTTCTTT.

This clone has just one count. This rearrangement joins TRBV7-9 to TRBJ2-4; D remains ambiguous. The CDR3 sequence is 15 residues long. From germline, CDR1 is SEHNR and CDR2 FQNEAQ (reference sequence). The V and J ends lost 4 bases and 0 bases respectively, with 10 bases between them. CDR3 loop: CASSSPQLAKNIQYF. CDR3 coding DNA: TGTGCCAGCAGCTCCCCGCAGCTAGCCAAAAACATTCAGTACTTC.

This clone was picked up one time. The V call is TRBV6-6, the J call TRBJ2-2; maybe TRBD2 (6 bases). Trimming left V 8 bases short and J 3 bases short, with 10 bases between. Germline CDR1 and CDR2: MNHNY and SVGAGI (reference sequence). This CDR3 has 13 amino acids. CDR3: CASGEVDTGELFF. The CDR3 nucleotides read TGTGCCAGCGGGGAGGTGGACACCGGGGAGCTGTTTTTT.

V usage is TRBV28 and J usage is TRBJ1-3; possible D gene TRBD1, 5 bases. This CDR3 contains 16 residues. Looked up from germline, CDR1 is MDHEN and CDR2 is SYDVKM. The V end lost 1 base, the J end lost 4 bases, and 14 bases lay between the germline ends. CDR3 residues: CASSLLQEGKGNTIYF. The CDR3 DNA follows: TGTGCCAGCAGTTTATTACAGGAGGGAAAAGGAAACACCATATATTTT.